The rows below give T cell receptor beta chains drawn from one sample of a study of cytomegalovirus exposure and HLA in healthy donors. Clones were sequenced by immunoSEQ multiplex PCR, and TCRdb holds only the in-frame ones, with some missing. The repertoire holds around 140,000 clones, with around 78% as singletons. The sequencing sample was made of PBMCs. These TCRs come from a man aged 35 to 55 in good health and CMV-seronegative. The conserved cysteine and the conserved F or W are not part of the CDR3 here. Fields, in order: V gene, CDR3 protein.

TRBV6-1 ASSARGREGLKNIQY
TRBV4-3 ASSQVGTGGMGTGELF
TRBV20-1 SARPRDTIY
TRBV27 ASSLEGTGYSPLH
TRBV6-6 ASSYWDRERGQPQH
TRBV4-1 ASSPLDRDTNEKLF
TRBV10-3 AISEGGFQETQY
TRBV19 ASIPQSSGNTIY
TRBV29-1 SVGLVTDTQY
TRBV19 ASTVSGGGSQPQH
TRBV28 ASSLLIGQGIQETQY
TRBV5-1 ASSLGWGAQETQY
TRBV7-9 ASSGGQKEKLF
TRBV7-8 ASSLGRGDYGYT
TRBV11-1 ASSWSELTGNTGELF